The 11 T cell receptor gamma chains given below trace back to one sample, sequenced in a study of γδ T cells in repeated Plasmodium falciparum infection. Flow sorting of PBMC yielded separate Vgamma9/Vdelta2+ and Vdelta2-negative gammadelta T cell populations for bulk repertoire analysis. TCRdb re-called the multiplex PCR reads with CATT. The table has 20,000 to 30,000 gamma-chain clones, around 3% seen once. Material for sequencing was gamma-delta T cells from blood. These TCRs come from a pool of human donors (malaria-infected and uninfected, not separated).

This clone was counted a few times. For this DNA, TCRdb reports the protein of a much larger clone, which diverges at residue 11, most likely from a read error; the protein presented here is translated directly from the DNA. No J gene was assigned, while the V gene was called as TRGV3. Germline CDR1 VTNTFY, CDR2 YDVSTARD (reference sequence). CDR3 length equals 13 residues. CDR3 sequence (DNA): TGTGCCACCTGGGACATAAGCTATTATAAGGAACTCTTT. It yields the protein CATWDISYYKELF.

This clone was recorded at least ten times. TCRdb's entry gives the protein of a much larger clone, which mismatches this DNA's translation at residue 4, likely from a read error; the protein reported here is translated from the DNA. V and J are TRGV9 and TRGJ1 or TRGJ2. The J gene, missing from TCRdb, was assigned here through DNA to germline matching. This CDR3 comprises 14 residues. Germline V lookup: CDR1 GITISATS, CDR2 ISYDGTV (reference sequence). The CDR3 bases are TGTGCCTTGCGGGAGGGCCTCAATTATTATAAGAAACTCTTT. Its translation: CALREGLNYYKKLF.

This clone was observed many times. TCRdb's listed protein matches a much larger clone and diverges from this DNA's translation at residue 9, likely through a read error; the protein shown comes from the DNA. This rearrangement joins TRGV9 to TRGJ1 or TRGJ2. The CDR3 is 13 amino acids. Trimming took 0 bases from V and 8 from J; bases not matched to a gene: 7. Per the germline V gene, CDR1 is GITISATS and CDR2 is ISYDGTV (reference sequence). The CDR3 reads CALWEVHANKKLF. CDR3 DNA sequence: TGTGCCTTGTGGGAGGTGCACGCTAATAAGAAACTCTTT.

At least ten counts were recorded for this clone. The V call is TRGV5, the J call TRGJ1 or TRGJ2. Trimming took 1 base from V and 3 from J; bases not matched to a gene: 9. Germline-derived CDR1 and CDR2 are VINAFY and YDVSNSKD. This CDR3 region has 15 residues. The CDR3 here is CATWDSYLIYYKKLF. The DNA for the CDR3 is TGTGCCACCTGGGACAGCTACCTCATTTATTATAAGAAACTCTTT.

This clone has a handful of counts. It is unclear where the CDR3 begins or ends on the DNA, so no DNA is shown, and the CDR3 is as TCRdb lists it. No J gene call was made, and the V gene is TRGV9. Germline V gene lookup returns CDR1 GITISATS and CDR2 ISYDGTV (reference sequence). Termini included, the CDR3 measures 31 amino acids. The CDR3 is CALWETGIIRNSLAVEQHLLSQVSIGRIQHF.

This clone was observed many times. With only one base between it and a far larger clone, this is likely a read error. The same CDR3 arises from other DNA sequences in this sample as well. This chain links TRGV4 with TRGJ1 or TRGJ2. Here the J gene was assigned by germline matching of the DNA, as TCRdb has none. The CDR3 is made up of 15 amino acids. Per germline, CDR1 EGSTGY and CDR2 YDSYTSSV. Written as DNA, the CDR3 is TGTGCCACCTGGGATGGGCCTTTGAATTATTACAAGAAACTCTTT. This translates into CATWDGPLNYYKKLF.

The sample holds a few counts of this clone. The likely explanation is a read error, given a far larger clone one base away. The same CDR3 also results from other DNA sequences found in this sample. This chain joins TRGV9 and TRGJ1 or TRGJ2. Matching the DNA to germline supplied the J gene, which TCRdb does not give. CDR3 length equals 17 residues. The V gene's germline CDR1 is GITISATS and CDR2 ISYDGTV (reference sequence). This CDR3 is CALWEVHYPIYYYKKLF. CDR3 DNA: TGTGCCTTGTGGGAGGTGCATTACCCGATATATTATTACAAGAAACTCTTT.

This clone was seen ten or more times. The mismatch at residue 7 between this DNA's translation and the TCRdb protein of a much larger clone likely reflects a read error; the protein shown is translated from the DNA. The rearrangement links TRGV9 to TRGJ1 or TRGJ2. No J gene is reported in TCRdb; it was inferred here by comparing the DNA with germline. Germline loops: CDR1 GITISATS, CDR2 ISYDGTV (reference sequence). This CDR3 comprises 12 residues. CDR3 loop: CALWEFCYKKLF. For the CDR3, the DNA is TGTGCCCTGTGGGAGTTTTGTTATAAGAAACTCTTT.

This clone has a count of ten or more. This chain uses TRGV4 with TRGJP1. The ends lost 2 bases at V and 10 bases at J; junction bases unmatched: 10. Germline V gene sequence: CDR1 EGSTGY, CDR2 YDSYTSSV. CDR3 length equals 14 residues. The chain's CDR3 is CATWDAPGVWFKIF. The CDR3 DNA is TGTGCCACCTGGGATGCCCCAGGGGTTTGGTTCAAGATATTT.

This clone was recorded a few times. TCRdb pairs this DNA with a much larger clone's protein that differs at residue 11, likely a read error; the protein shown was translated from the DNA. CDR3 sequence: CATWDGRPYYRKLF. CDR3 in DNA: TGTGCCACCTGGGACGGTCGACCCTATTATAGGAAACTCTTT. The rearrangement links TRGV2 to TRGJ1 or TRGJ2. TCRdb records no J gene; here it was assigned by comparing the DNA to germline. The CDR3 covers 14 residues. CDR1 EGSNGY and CDR2 YDSYNSKV come from the germline V gene.

In this sample, this clone turned up a few times. TCRdb has a much larger clone's protein, which differs at residue 11 from the translation of this DNA, likely because of a read error; what is shown is the protein translated from the DNA. J gene calling gave no result, while the V gene is TRGV9. CDR1 is GITISATS, CDR2 ISYDGTV, per germline (reference sequence). The CDR3 is 13 residues long. The chain's CDR3 is CALWEVRRYKRLF. CDR3 sequence (DNA): TGTGCCTTGTGGGAGGTGCGAAGGTATAAGAGACTCTTT.